The 9 T cell receptor beta chains below all came from one sample that was sequenced in a study of blood T cell repertoires in COVID-19. TCRdb keeps only in-frame clones here, not all; method: immunoSEQ multiplex PCR. The sample gives 100,000 to 150,000 clones, around 76% of which show up once; around 6% is in the top ten. The sequenced sample was peripheral blood. These TCRs come from a man between 60 and 75 years old with acute or convalescent COVID-19.

V is TRBV7-6 and J is TRBJ2-2, with TRBD2 matching over 11 bases. Per germline, CDR1 SGHVS and CDR2 FNYEAQ. V dropped 0 bases and J dropped 4; count of bases not matched to a gene: 1. The CDR3 spans 16 residues. In DNA form, the CDR3 reads TGTGCCAGCAGCTTAGCGCTAGCGGGGGGCACCGGGGAGCTGTTTTTT. Translating it yields CASSLALAGGTGELFF.

The chain couples TRBV7-3 to TRBJ1-5, with D unresolved. Trimming removed 4 bases from V and 6 bases from J, with 16 bases in between. This CDR3 is built from 15 residues. The germline CDR1 and CDR2 sequences are SGHTA and FQGTGA. The CDR3 nucleotides read TGTGCCAGCAGCTCCCCCCCTGCGGGAATTCAGCCCCAGCATTTT. As protein: CASSSPPAGIQPQHF.

This chain connects TRBV13 to TRBJ1-6; TRBD1 is a possible D gene (6 bases). V was cut by 0 bases and J by 13 bases, with 7 bases left in between. CDR3 length equals 12 residues. Germline CDR1 reads PRHDT; CDR2 reads FYEKMQ (reference sequence). The CDR3 DNA reads as TGTGCCAGCAGCTTAGGCCAGGGGCCCCTCCACTTT. Residues: CASSLGQGPLHF.

The V call is TRBV27, the J call TRBJ2-1, with 10 nucleotides matching TRBD2. CDR1 and CDR2 from the germline V gene are MNHEY and SMNVEV (reference sequence). This CDR3 spans 18 amino acids. J gave up 8 bases and V 2 bases, and 15 bases lay outside the gene matches. CDR3 protein: CASSLGLAGELTVHEQFF. CDR3 nucleotide sequence: TGTGCCAGCAGTTTAGGGCTAGCGGGAGAATTGACGGTCCATGAGCAGTTCTTC.

The rearrangement uses TRBV2 and TRBJ1-5, with 8 bases aligning to TRBD1. The CDR3 sequence is 14 residues long. Germline loops: CDR1 SNHLY, CDR2 FYNNEI. Trimming took 7 bases from V and 2 from J; bases not matched to a gene: 4. The CDR3 nucleotides read TGTGCCAGCACGGGACAGGTAGGCAATCAGCCCCAGCATTTT. Residues: CASTGQVGNQPQHF.

J is TRBJ2-7 and V is TRBV2; 9 positions match TRBD2. The ends lost 1 base at V and 7 bases at J; junction bases unmatched: 8. This CDR3 comprises 15 residues. Germline CDR1 is SNHLY and CDR2 is FYNNEI. The CDR3 loop is CASSEERGAYGEQYF. CDR3 in DNA: TGTGCCAGCAGTGAAGAGCGGGGGGCTTACGGGGAGCAGTACTTC. The full variable domain, with the rest looked up from reference TRBV2 and TRBJ2-7, is EPEVTQTPSHQVTQMGQEVILRCVPISNHLYFYWYRQILGQKVEFLVSFYNNEISEKSEIFDDQFSVERPDGSNFTLKIRSTKLEDSAMYFCASSEERGAYGEQYFGPGTRLTVT.

The rearrangement joins TRBV4-2 to TRBJ2-7, with D tentatively TRBD2 (5 bases). V was shortened by 3 bases and J by 6 bases, with 12 bases between the two germline ends. This CDR3 comprises 13 residues. Germline CDR1 LGHNA, CDR2 YNFKEQ. The CDR3 DNA follows: TGTGCCAGCAGCCACCGGGATTCAGGCGAGCAGTACTTC. The encoded protein is CASSHRDSGEQYF.

V gene TRBV6-2 or TRBV6-3 combines with J gene TRBJ2-1, with TRBD2 identical over 9 bases. The CDR3 has 19 amino acids. The trim removed 2 bases at V and 0 bases at J, leaving 11 bases unmatched. Germline assignment: CDR1 MNHEY and CDR2 SVGEGT. The CDR3 region is CASSYRASGIHTSYNEQFF. As DNA, the CDR3 is TGTGCCAGCAGTTACAGGGCTAGCGGGATTCACACCTCCTACAATGAGCAGTTCTTC.

This chain connects TRBV7-8 to TRBJ2-1; 9 bases fit TRBD2. CDR3 length equals 15 residues. V lost 7 bases, J lost 8 bases, and 12 bases stayed unmatched. The V gene's germline CDR1 is SGHVS and CDR2 FQNEAQ. The chain's CDR3 is CASTRIQRGVDEQFF. In nucleotides, the CDR3 is TGTGCCAGCACAAGGATCCAGCGGGGGGTCGATGAGCAGTTCTTC.